These 30 T cell receptor beta chains were sequenced from one sample in a study of control samples from healthy donors and cancer patients. TCRdb keeps only in-frame clones here, not all; method: immunoSEQ multiplex PCR. Of over 150,000 clones listed, roughly 95% are singletons. Sequenced sample: blood. The source is a woman aged 30 to 39 in good health.

This clone was seen only once. The V call is TRBV9, the J call TRBJ2-1; 12 bases map to TRBD2. The CDR3 consists of 15 residues. J was trimmed by 7 bases and V by 4 bases; bases with no gene match: 6. The germline CDR1 and CDR2 sequences are SGDLS and YYNGEE. The CDR3, as DNA: TGTGCCAGCAGCCTAGCGGGAGGGCCTAGGAATGAGCAGTTCTTC. Its protein product is CASSLAGGPRNEQFF.

This clone was seen once. The chain links TRBV6-5 to TRBJ2-5, with 12 bases lining up with TRBD2. The V gene end was trimmed by 7 bases and the J gene end by 5 bases; junction bases not matched to a gene: 8. The CDR3 spans 15 residues. Germline CDR1 reads MNHEY; CDR2 reads SVGAGI. The CDR3 nucleotides are TGTGCCAGCACCGAACTAGCGGGGGGCGGGGAGACCCAGTACTTC. Protein sequence: CASTELAGGGETQYF.

The CDR3 DNA reads as TGCAGCGTTGCACTAGCGGACTACAATGAGCAGTTCTTC. It encodes CSVALADYNEQFF. The genes are TRBV29-1 and TRBJ2-1, with TRBD2 matching over 8 bases. V gave up 4 bases and J gave up 3 bases; unmatched junction bases: 2. The CDR3 loop spans 13 amino acids. Germline loops: CDR1 SQVTM, CDR2 ANQGSEA.

This clone has a single count. The genes are TRBV25-1 and TRBJ1-6; the D is unclear. Germline loops: CDR1 MGHDK, CDR2 SYGVNS. Deletions cut 3 bases from V and 9 bases from J, with 9 bases between. CDR3 length: 13 residues. The CDR3 loop reads CASSDPDRSPLHF. The CDR3 DNA follows: TGTGCCAGCAGTGACCCCGACCGTTCACCCCTCCACTTT.

The chain is built from TRBV5-6 and TRBJ2-4; TRBD1 might be the D (7 bases). The length of the CDR3 is 15 residues. Germline-derived CDR1 and CDR2 are SGHDT and YYEEEE. V was cut by 8 bases and J by 0 bases, with 15 bases left in between. CDR3 amino acids: CASSGQELAKNIQYF. The CDR3 coding sequence is TGTGCCAGTAGCGGACAGGAGCTAGCCAAAAACATTCAGTACTTC. Full variable domain (outside the CDR3, taken from reference TRBV5-6 and TRBJ2-4): DAGVTQSPTHLIKTRGQQVTLRCSPKSGHDTVSWYQQALGQGPQFIFQYYEEEERQRGNFPDRFSGHQFPNYSSELNVNALLLGDSALYLCASSGQELAKNIQYFGAGTRLSVL.

This CDR3 is CASSLGQGDVQYF. The CDR3 DNA reads TGTGCCAGCAGCTTAGGACAGGGGGACGTGCAGTACTTC. This chain connects TRBV7-6 to TRBJ2-7; 9 nucleotides line up with TRBD1. J lost 9 bases, V lost 1 base, and 4 bases had no gene match. The CDR3 is made up of 13 amino acids. The germline gives CDR1 SGHVS, CDR2 FNYEAQ.

This sequence joins TRBV29-1 and TRBJ1-1; D is unclear. With 7 bases removed from V and 3 bases from J, the gap between germline ends came to 3 bases. Germline CDR1 reads SQVTM; CDR2 reads ANQGSEA. The CDR3 runs 9 residues. This CDR3 is CSGDTEAFF. The DNA for the CDR3 is TGCAGCGGCGACACTGAAGCTTTCTTT.

The V gene is TRBV10-3, the J gene TRBJ2-1; 11 bases map to TRBD2. Germline V lookup: CDR1 ENHRY, CDR2 SYGVKD. Trimming cost V 10 bases and J 10 bases; bases outside gene matches: 12. The CDR3 contains 14 residues. CDR3 amino acids: CATRLAGLGEEQFF. DNA for the CDR3: TGTGCCACCCGACTAGCGGGGTTAGGAGAGGAGCAGTTCTTC.

The chain employs TRBV13 and TRBJ2-4; 7 bases match TRBD2. Germline values: CDR1 PRHDT, CDR2 FYEKMQ (reference sequence). CDR3 length: 16 residues. J was trimmed by 6 bases and V by 1 base; bases with no gene match: 9. CDR3 amino acids: CASSLDGGRASNIQYF. The DNA for the CDR3 is TGTGCCAGCAGCTTAGATGGCGGGAGAGCTTCAAACATTCAGTACTTC.

The genes are TRBV6-5 and TRBJ1-2; TRBD1 matches at 8 bases. The CDR3 covers 13 residues. Looked up from germline, CDR1 is MNHEY and CDR2 is SVGAGI. Trimming took 6 bases from V and 3 from J; bases not matched to a gene: 3. The CDR3 DNA sequence: TGTGCCAGCAGCAACAGGGGGGACTATGGCTACACCTTC. The encoded protein is CASSNRGDYGYTF.

The CDR3 sequence: CASSSDRATEAFF. The DNA of the CDR3 is TGTGCCAGCAGCTCGGACAGGGCCACTGAAGCTTTCTTT. The V call is TRBV2, the J call TRBJ1-1, with 8 nucleotides matching TRBD1. Germline V gene data show CDR1 as SNHLY and CDR2 as FYNNEI. Losses at the gene ends were 6 bases for V and 4 bases for J; bases not matched to a gene: 4. The CDR3 extends over 13 amino acids.

V and J are TRBV3-1 (or the pseudogene TRBV3-2) and TRBJ1-5; D perhaps matches TRBD1 (6 bases). V shed 2 bases and J shed 3 bases, with 8 bases lying between them. CDR3 size: 14 residues. In germline, CDR1 is LGHDT, CDR2 YNNKEL (reference sequence). The CDR3: CASSQSGDNQPQHF. CDR3 sequence (DNA): TGTGCCAGCAGCCAATCAGGGGACAATCAGCCCCAGCATTTT.

This sequence joins TRBV23-1 and TRBJ1-1; tentatively, D is TRBD1 (6 bases). TRBV23-1 is marked as an open reading frame, function uncertain. V was shortened by 2 bases and J by 2 bases, with 12 bases between the two germline ends. This CDR3 has 15 residues. The CDR3 here is CASSQPQQGNTEAFF. The DNA for the CDR3 is TGCGCCAGCAGTCAACCCCAACAGGGTAACACTGAAGCTTTCTTT.

J is TRBJ1-2 and V is TRBV19; 8 nucleotides agree with TRBD1. The germline V gene has CDR1 LNHDA and CDR2 SQIVND (reference sequence). Trimming at V came to 3 bases and at J to 3 bases, leaving 9 bases not matched to a gene. The CDR3 contains 16 residues. The CDR3 spells CASSIRAGGADYGYTF. In nucleotides, the CDR3 is TGTGCCAGTAGTATTCGGGCAGGGGGCGCAGACTATGGCTACACCTTC.

The rearrangement joins TRBV5-4 to TRBJ2-7, with 9 bases lining up with TRBD1. Germline V gives CDR1 SGHNT, CDR2 YYREEE (reference sequence). This CDR3 contains 15 residues. With 3 bases clipped from V and 6 bases from J, the junction kept 10 bases outside the gene matches. CDR3 DNA: TGTGCCAGCAGCTCCCCGGGACAGGGTCTCGGCGAGCAGTACTTC. It specifies CASSSPGQGLGEQYF.

The rearrangement links TRBV9 to TRBJ1-1, with D possibly being TRBD1 (5 bases). V shed 0 bases and J shed 0 bases, with 9 bases lying between them. Per germline, CDR1 SGDLS and CDR2 YYNGEE. The CDR3 has 15 residues. CDR3 coding DNA: TGTGCCAGCAGCGTAGACGGCAGGGTGAACACTGAAGCTTTCTTT. Protein sequence: CASSVDGRVNTEAFF.

The genes are TRBV5-4 and TRBJ1-4, with unresolved D. CDR3 length: 20 residues. Germline CDR1 reads SGHNT; CDR2 reads YYREEE (reference sequence). The V gene lost 1 base and the J gene lost 2 bases, with 24 bases spanning the gap. The CDR3 nucleotides read TGTGCCAGCAGCTTGTTATTCTCAACCCCGGAGCCCGGGACTAATGAAAAACTGTTTTTT. Its protein is CASSLLFSTPEPGTNEKLFF.

The chain is built from TRBV6-5 and TRBJ1-2; maybe TRBD1 (5 bases). This CDR3 is built from 13 residues. Germline CDR1 and CDR2: MNHEY and SVGAGI. Trimming removed 6 bases from V and 2 bases from J, with 10 bases in between. The CDR3, as DNA: TGTGCCAGCAGGCGGGACGGAAACTATGGCTACACCTTC. Its protein product is CASRRDGNYGYTF.

The rearrangement links TRBV5-4 to TRBJ2-7; 9 nucleotides match TRBD1. The germline CDR1 and CDR2 sequences are SGHNT and YYREEE (reference sequence). The CDR3 sequence is 14 residues long. With 5 bases clipped from V and 2 bases from J, the junction kept 5 bases outside the gene matches. The DNA of the CDR3 is TGTGCCAGCAGGCTGGACAGGGGCACCTACGAGCAGTACTTC. The encoded protein is CASRLDRGTYEQYF.

The rearrangement links TRBV12-3 or TRBV12-4 to TRBJ2-3; D gene unclear. This CDR3 region has 13 residues. Between the trimmed V and J ends, which lost 3 bases and 6 bases, there was a span of 10 bases. CDR3 sequence reads: CASSFLTEDTQYF. CDR3 bases: TGTGCCAGCAGTTTTTTAACCGAGGATACGCAGTATTTT.

This chain connects TRBV9 to TRBJ2-4; D gene uncertain. CDR1 and CDR2 from the germline V gene are SGDLS and YYNGEE. The length of the CDR3 is 16 residues. V was trimmed by 1 base and J by 7 bases, leaving 18 bases between them. CDR3 nucleotides: TGTGCCAGCAGCGTAAGCCCAACGGACCCTGGGAACATTCAGTACTTC. Encoded protein: CASSVSPTDPGNIQYF.

V and J are TRBV5-1 and TRBJ2-7, with no clear D. V was trimmed by 0 bases and J by 2 bases, leaving 12 bases between them. CDR1 and CDR2 from the germline V gene are SGHRS and YFSETQ. CDR3 length: 15 residues. The CDR3 nucleotides read TGCGCCAGCAGCTTGGAAGGCAGACCTACCTACGAGCAGTACTTC. Its translation is CASSLEGRPTYEQYF. Filled out from reference TRBV5-1 and TRBJ2-7, the complete variable domain reads KAGVTQTPRYLIKTRGQQVTLSCSPISGHRSVSWYQQTPGQGLQFLFEYFSETQRNKGNFPGRFSGRQFSNSRSEMNVSTLELGDSALYLCASSLEGRPTYEQYFGPGTRLTVT.

The chain carries TRBV28 and TRBJ1-1; D not resolved. The V end lost 7 bases, the J end lost 0 bases, and 15 bases lay between the germline ends. Germline CDR1 is MDHEN and CDR2 is SYDVKM. The CDR3 runs to 15 residues. In DNA, the CDR3 is TGTGCCAGCACCCCCCTTTCGCAGGTGAACACTGAAGCTTTCTTT. It yields the protein CASTPLSQVNTEAFF.

The rearrangement uses TRBV3-1 (or the pseudogene TRBV3-2) and TRBJ1-5; tentative D call: TRBD1 (6 bases). Between the trimmed V and J ends, which lost 11 bases and 0 bases, there was a span of 14 bases. The CDR3 is 14 residues long. Looked up from germline, CDR1 is LGHDT and CDR2 is YNNKEL (reference sequence). This CDR3 reads CASSGATSNQPQHF. As DNA, the CDR3 is TGTGCCTCCTCAGGGGCAACTAGCAATCAGCCCCAGCATTTT.

V gene TRBV12-3 or TRBV12-4 combines with J gene TRBJ1-6; D is ambiguous. This CDR3 is built from 13 residues. Trimming stripped 0 bases from V and 11 bases from J, with 8 bases between. The CDR3 DNA is TGTGCCAGCAGTTTAGCCCCAAAAACACCCCTCCACTTT. Translated: CASSLAPKTPLHF.

The DNA of the CDR3 is TGTGCCAGCAGCTTACAGAACAGGGTGGAGACCCAGTACTTC. This gives the protein CASSLQNRVETQYF. The gene calls are TRBV7-9 and TRBJ2-5, with a tentative D call TRBD1 (6 bases). The CDR3 is 14 residues long. Trimming left V 2 bases short and J 5 bases short, with 12 bases between. Germline assignment: CDR1 SEHNR and CDR2 FQNEAQ (reference sequence).

This chain connects TRBV6-5 to TRBJ2-1, with 12 bases identical to TRBD2. The CDR3 spans 14 residues. Germline V gene sequence: CDR1 MNHEY, CDR2 SVGAGI. The junction had 3 bases not matched to a gene; V was cut back by 5 bases and J by 7 bases. CDR3 loop: CASSTSGRLNEQFF. CDR3 coding DNA: TGTGCCAGCAGTACTAGCGGGAGGCTTAATGAGCAGTTCTTC.

This chain joins TRBV5-6 and TRBJ2-5, with 11 bases that match TRBD1. This CDR3 is 18 amino acids long. Unmatched junction bases numbered 14, after V lost 2 bases and J lost 5 bases. CDR1 is SGHDT, CDR2 YYEEEE, per germline. CDR3 loop: CASSLMIGQGAPGETQYF. The CDR3 DNA is TGTGCCAGCAGCTTAATGATCGGACAGGGGGCGCCGGGGGAGACCCAGTACTTC. Using reference TRBV5-6 and TRBJ2-5 for the parts outside the CDR3, the full variable domain is DAGVTQSPTHLIKTRGQQVTLRCSPKSGHDTVSWYQQALGQGPQFIFQYYEEEERQRGNFPDRFSGHQFPNYSSELNVNALLLGDSALYLCASSLMIGQGAPGETQYFGPGTRLLVL.

This clone was counted once. The CDR3 reads CASSVGFRDLSGTGGNTIYF. CDR3 DNA: TGTGCCAGCAGCGTAGGGTTCCGGGACCTTAGTGGGACGGGTGGAAACACCATATATTTT. The V call is TRBV9, the J call TRBJ1-3; a weak D match, TRBD1 (5 bases). Germline V gene sequence: CDR1 SGDLS, CDR2 YYNGEE. V gave up 0 bases and J gave up 3 bases, with 25 bases separating them. The CDR3 has 20 amino acids.

V usage is TRBV18 and J usage is TRBJ2-2; TRBD1 agrees at 9 bases. This CDR3 has 16 amino acids. J was trimmed by 4 bases and V by 4 bases; bases with no gene match: 7. Looked up from germline, CDR1 is KGHSH and CDR2 is LQKENI. CDR3 in amino acids: CASSRGQGKATGELFF. The CDR3 DNA sequence: TGTGCCAGCTCACGCGGACAGGGGAAGGCCACCGGGGAGCTGTTTTTT.